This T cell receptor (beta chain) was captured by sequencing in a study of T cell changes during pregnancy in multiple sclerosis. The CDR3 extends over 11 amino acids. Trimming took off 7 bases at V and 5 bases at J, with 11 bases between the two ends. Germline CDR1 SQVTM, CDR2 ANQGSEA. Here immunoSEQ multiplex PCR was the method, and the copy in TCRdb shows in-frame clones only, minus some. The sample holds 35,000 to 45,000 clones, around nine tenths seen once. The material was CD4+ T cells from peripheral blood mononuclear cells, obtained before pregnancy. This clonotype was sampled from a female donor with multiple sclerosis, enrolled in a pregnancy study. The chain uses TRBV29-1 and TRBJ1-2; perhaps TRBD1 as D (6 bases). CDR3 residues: CSAGVEYGYTF. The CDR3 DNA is TGCAGCGCAGGGGTTGAATATGGCTACACCTTC.